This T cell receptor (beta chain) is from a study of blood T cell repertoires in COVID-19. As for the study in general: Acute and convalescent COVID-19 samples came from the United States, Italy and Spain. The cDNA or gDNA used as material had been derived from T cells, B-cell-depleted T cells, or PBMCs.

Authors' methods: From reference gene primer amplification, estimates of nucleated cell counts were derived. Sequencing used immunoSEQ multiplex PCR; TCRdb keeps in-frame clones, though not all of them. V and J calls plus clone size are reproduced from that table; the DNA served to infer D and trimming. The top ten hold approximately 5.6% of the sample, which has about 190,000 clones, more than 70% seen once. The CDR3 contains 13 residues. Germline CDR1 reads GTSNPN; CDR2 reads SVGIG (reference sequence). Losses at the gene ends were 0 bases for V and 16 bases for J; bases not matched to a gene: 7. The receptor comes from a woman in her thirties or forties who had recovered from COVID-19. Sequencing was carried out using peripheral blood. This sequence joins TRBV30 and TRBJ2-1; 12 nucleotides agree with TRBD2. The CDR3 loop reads CAWSVGTSGYYFF. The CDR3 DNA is TGTGCCTGGAGTGTCGGGACTAGCGGGTACTATTTCTTC.